This T cell receptor beta chain was identified in a study of shared clonotypes between healthy human individuals. Clones were sequenced by immunoSEQ multiplex PCR, and TCRdb holds only the in-frame ones, with some missing. The sample yields roughly 450,000 clones, 75% to 85% seen once. CDR3 size: 13 residues. V was trimmed by 11 bases and J by 3 bases, leaving 15 bases between them. The germline gives CDR1 MNHEY, CDR2 SVGAGI. This rearrangement joins TRBV6-5 to TRBJ2-3, with D possibly being TRBD1 (6 bases). The clonotype comes from a woman in her thirties or forties in good health. Some clones in this sample may be carry-over from other donors' samples. Sequenced material: PBMCs. The CDR3 loop reads CASWGRGTDTQYF. As DNA, the CDR3 is TGTGCCTCGTGGGGGCGAGGGACAGATACGCAGTATTTT.